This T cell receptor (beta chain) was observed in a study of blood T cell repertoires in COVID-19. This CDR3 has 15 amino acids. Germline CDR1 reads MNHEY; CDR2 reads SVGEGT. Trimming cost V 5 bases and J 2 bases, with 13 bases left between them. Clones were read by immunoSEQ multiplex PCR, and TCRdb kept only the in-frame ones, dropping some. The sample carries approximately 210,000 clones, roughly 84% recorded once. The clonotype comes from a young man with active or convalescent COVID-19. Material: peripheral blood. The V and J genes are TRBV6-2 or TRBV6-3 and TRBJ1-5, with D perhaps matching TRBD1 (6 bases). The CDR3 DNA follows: TGTGCCAGCAGTCGTACAGGGTTTGGCAATCAGCCCCAGCATTTT. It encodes CASSRTGFGNQPQHF.